This T cell receptor beta chain comes out of a study of CD8+ T cells in alopecia areata. Broader study findings: Higher clonality was seen in lesional scalp than in normal scalp, especially in alopecia totalis/universalis.

This clone was detected only a few times. The antigen is unknown. Lesional scalp tissue (obtained by punch biopsy) and peripheral blood were collected from alopecia areata patients. Reverse transcribed after extraction, RNA yielded cDNA as the sequencing template. The assay was immunoSEQ multiplex PCR, and TCRdb's table has in-frame clones only and misses some. This sample yields about 23,000 clones, of which around 50% are seen a single time; roughly a third belongs to the top ten. Material: NKG2D-high CD8+ T cells sorted from blood. This sequence originates from a human donor with alopecia areata.

The CDR3: CASSLVVGTGELFF. DNA of the CDR3: TGCGCCAGCAGCTTGGTTGTGGGTACCGGGGAGCTGTTTTTT. The chain uses TRBV5-1 and TRBJ2-2; D is unresolved. The CDR3 contains 14 residues. Deletions cut 0 bases from V and 5 bases from J, with 8 bases between. The germline CDR1 and CDR2 sequences are SGHRS and YFSETQ.